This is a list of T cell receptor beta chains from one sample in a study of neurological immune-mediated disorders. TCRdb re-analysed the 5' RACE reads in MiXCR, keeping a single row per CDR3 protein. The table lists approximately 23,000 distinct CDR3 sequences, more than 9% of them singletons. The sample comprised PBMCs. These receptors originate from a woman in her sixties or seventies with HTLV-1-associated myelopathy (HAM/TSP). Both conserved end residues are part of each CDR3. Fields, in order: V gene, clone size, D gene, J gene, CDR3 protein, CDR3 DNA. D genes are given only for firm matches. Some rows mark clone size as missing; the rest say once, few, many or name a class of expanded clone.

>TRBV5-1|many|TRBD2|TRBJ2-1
CASSPITSGGYNEQFF
TGCGCCAGCAGCCCAATCACTAGCGGGGGTTACAATGAGCAGTTCTTC
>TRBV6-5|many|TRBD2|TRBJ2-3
CASSYEVAGTSTDTQYF
TGTGCCAGCAGTTACGAGGTAGCGGGGACAAGCACAGATACGCAGTATTTT
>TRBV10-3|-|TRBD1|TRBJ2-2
CAIRGTGGNTGELFF
TGTGCCATCAGAGGGACAGGGGGGAACACCGGGGAGCTGTTTTTT
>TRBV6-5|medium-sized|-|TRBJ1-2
CASWDVNYGYTF
TGTGCCAGCTGGGACGTTAACTATGGCTACACCTTC
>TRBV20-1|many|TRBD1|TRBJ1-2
CSAYGTGGLGYGYTF
TGCAGTGCCTACGGGACAGGGGGCCTTGGTTATGGCTACACCTTC
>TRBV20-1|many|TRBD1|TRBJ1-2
CSARKDREGNGYTF
TGCAGTGCTAGAAAGGACAGGGAGGGGAATGGCTACACCTTC
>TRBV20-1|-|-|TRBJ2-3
CSRREDTQYF
TGCAGTCGAAGGGAAGATACGCAGTATTTT
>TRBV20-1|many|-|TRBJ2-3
CSAHGISRWNTQYF
TGCAGTGCTCACGGGATATCCCGATGGAATACGCAGTATTTT
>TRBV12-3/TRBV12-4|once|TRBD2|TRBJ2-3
CASMGGGLPHNTQYF
TGTGCCAGTATGGGGGGGGGACTCCCTCATAATACGCAGTATTTT
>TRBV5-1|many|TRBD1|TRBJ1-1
CASSSTGTGGAFF
TGCGCCAGCAGCTCGACCGGGACAGGGGGAGCTTTCTTT
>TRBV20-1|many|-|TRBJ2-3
CSAPSLTSTDTQYF
TGCAGTGCGCCTAGCTTAACTAGCACAGATACGCAGTATTTT
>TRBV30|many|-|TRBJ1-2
CAWSLGRLGYGYTF
TGTGCCTGGAGTCTGGGCCGCCTAGGCTATGGCTACACCTTC
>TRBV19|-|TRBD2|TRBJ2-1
CASRQLAGAGNEQFF
TGTGCCAGTAGGCAACTAGCGGGGGCCGGGAATGAGCAGTTCTTC
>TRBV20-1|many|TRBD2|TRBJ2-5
CSARDGLAGGKETQYF
TGCAGTGCTAGAGATGGACTAGCGGGGGGTAAAGAGACCCAGTACTTC
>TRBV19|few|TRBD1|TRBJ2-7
CASSGQGSSYEQYF
TGTGCCAGTAGTGGACAGGGTTCCTCCTACGAGCAGTACTTC
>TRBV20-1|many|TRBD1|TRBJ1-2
CSARETTGGVGGYTF
TGCAGTGCTAGAGAGACGACAGGGGGGGTCGGAGGCTACACCTTC
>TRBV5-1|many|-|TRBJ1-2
CASSLGQNYGYTF
TGCGCCAGCAGCCTTGGACAGAACTATGGCTACACCTTC
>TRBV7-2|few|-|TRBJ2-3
CASSTGTPNTDTQYF
TGTGCCAGCAGCACAGGGACACCCAACACAGATACGCAGTATTTT
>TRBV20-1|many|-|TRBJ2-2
CSARVGSQNTGELFF
TGCAGTGCTAGAGTCGGGTCCCAGAACACCGGGGAGCTGTTTTTT
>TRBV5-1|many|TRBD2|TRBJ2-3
CASSLGGLAGTDTQYF
TGCGCCAGCAGCTTGGGGGGACTAGCGGGCACAGATACGCAGTATTTT
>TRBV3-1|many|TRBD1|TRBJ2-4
CASSPRQGPLVGNIQYF
TGTGCCAGCAGCCCGCGACAGGGTCCTTTAGTCGGAAACATTCAGTACTTC
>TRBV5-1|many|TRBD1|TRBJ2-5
CASSLDGTGQETQYF
TGCGCCAGCAGCTTGGACGGGACAGGTCAAGAGACCCAGTACTTC